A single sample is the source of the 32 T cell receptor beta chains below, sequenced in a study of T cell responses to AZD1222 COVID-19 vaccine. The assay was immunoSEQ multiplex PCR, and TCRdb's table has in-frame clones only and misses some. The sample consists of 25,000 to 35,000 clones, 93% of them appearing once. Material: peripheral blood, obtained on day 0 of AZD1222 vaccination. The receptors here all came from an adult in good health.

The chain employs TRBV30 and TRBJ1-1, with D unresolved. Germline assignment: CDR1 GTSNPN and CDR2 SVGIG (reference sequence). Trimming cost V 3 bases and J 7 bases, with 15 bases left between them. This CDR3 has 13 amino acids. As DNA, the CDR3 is TGTGCCTGGAGCCCTGAAGGTAGTCATGAAGCTTTCTTT. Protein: CAWSPEGSHEAFF.

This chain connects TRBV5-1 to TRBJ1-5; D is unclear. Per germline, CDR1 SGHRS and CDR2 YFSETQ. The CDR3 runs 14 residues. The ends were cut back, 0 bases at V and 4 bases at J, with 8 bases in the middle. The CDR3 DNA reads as TGCGCCAGCAGCTTGGACAGCGGTAATCAGCCCCAGCATTTT. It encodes CASSLDSGNQPQHF.

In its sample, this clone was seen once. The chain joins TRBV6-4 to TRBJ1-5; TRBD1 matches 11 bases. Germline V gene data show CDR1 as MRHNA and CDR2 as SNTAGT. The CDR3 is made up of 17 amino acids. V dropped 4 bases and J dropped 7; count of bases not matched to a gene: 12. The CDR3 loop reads CASSGSCGTGGRQPQHF. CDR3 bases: TGTGCCAGCAGTGGATCGTGCGGGACAGGGGGAAGACAGCCCCAGCATTTT.

As DNA, the CDR3 is TGTGCCAGTAGTACCTGGACAGGGGATGGCTACACCTTC. As protein: CASSTWTGDGYTF. V gene TRBV19 combines with J gene TRBJ1-2; TRBD1 aligns across 9 bases. From germline, CDR1 is LNHDA and CDR2 SQIVND (reference sequence). This CDR3 is built from 13 residues. Losses at the gene ends were 4 bases for V and 6 bases for J; bases not matched to a gene: 3.

DNA for the CDR3: TGTGCCAGCAGTTTTCGGGAACGGGGGGGCTACACCTTC. Translating it yields CASSFRERGGYTF. The V and J genes are TRBV27 and TRBJ1-2, with D possibly being TRBD1 (5 bases). Germline V lookup: CDR1 MNHEY, CDR2 SMNVEV (reference sequence). This CDR3 has 13 residues. The V gene lost 3 bases and the J gene lost 8 bases, with 13 bases spanning the gap.

This CDR3 is CASSPDRSLGDTEAFF. The CDR3 DNA follows: TGCGCCAGCAGCCCCGACAGGTCCTTAGGTGACACTGAAGCTTTCTTT. V usage is TRBV4-3 and J usage is TRBJ1-1; D is perhaps TRBD1 (6 bases). The CDR3 spans 16 residues. V was pared by 4 bases and J by 3 bases, with 18 bases between. CDR1 is LGHNA and CDR2 is YSLEER in the germline V gene.

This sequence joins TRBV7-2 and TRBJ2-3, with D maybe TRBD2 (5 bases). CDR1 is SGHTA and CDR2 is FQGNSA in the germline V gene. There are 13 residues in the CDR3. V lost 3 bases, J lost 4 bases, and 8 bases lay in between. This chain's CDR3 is CASSLGSADTQYF. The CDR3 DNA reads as TGTGCCAGCAGCTTGGGGAGCGCAGATACGCAGTATTTT.

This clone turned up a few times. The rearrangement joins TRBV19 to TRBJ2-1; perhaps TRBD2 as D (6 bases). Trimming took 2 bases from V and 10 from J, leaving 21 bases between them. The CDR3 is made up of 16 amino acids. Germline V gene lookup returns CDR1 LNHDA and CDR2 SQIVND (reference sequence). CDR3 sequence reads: CASSIMVGREFLEQFF. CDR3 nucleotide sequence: TGTGCCAGTAGTATAATGGTGGGGCGGGAATTCCTGGAGCAGTTCTTC.

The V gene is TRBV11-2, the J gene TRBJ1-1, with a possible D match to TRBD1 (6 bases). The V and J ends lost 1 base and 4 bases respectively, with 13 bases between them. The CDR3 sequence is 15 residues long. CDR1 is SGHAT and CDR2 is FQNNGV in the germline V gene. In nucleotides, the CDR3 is TGTGCCAGCAGCTTAGGAGGGGGTTCGGGCACTGAAGCTTTCTTT. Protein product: CASSLGGGSGTEAFF.

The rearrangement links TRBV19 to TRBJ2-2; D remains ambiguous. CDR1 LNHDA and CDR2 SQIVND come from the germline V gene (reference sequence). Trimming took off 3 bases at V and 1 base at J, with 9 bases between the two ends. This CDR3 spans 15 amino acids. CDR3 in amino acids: CASSIGPGNTGELFF. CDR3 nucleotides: TGTGCCAGTAGTATCGGTCCGGGGAACACCGGGGAGCTGTTTTTT.

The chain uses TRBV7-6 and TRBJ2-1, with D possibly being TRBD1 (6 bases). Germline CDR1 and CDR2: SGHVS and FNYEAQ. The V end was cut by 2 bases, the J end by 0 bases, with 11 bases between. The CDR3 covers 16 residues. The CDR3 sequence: CASSLQGTSSYNEQFF. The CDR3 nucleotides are TGTGCCAGCAGCTTACAGGGGACCAGCTCCTACAATGAGCAGTTCTTC.

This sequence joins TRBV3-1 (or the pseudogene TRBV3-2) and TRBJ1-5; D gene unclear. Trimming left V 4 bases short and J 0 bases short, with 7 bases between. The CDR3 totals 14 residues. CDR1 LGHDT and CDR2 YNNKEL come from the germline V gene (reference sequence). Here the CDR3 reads CASSLSDSNQPQHF. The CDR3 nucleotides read TGTGCCAGCAGCCTCTCAGATAGCAATCAGCCCCAGCATTTT.

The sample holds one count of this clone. CDR3 protein: CASSLGLAGIDTQYF. The CDR3 nucleotides read TGTGCCAGCAGCTTGGGCCTAGCGGGAATAGATACGCAGTATTTT. This chain links TRBV11-2 with TRBJ2-3; 9 nucleotides line up with TRBD2. The CDR3 length is 15 residues. J lost 5 bases, V lost 3 bases, and 6 bases had no gene match. CDR1 SGHAT and CDR2 FQNNGV come from the germline V gene.

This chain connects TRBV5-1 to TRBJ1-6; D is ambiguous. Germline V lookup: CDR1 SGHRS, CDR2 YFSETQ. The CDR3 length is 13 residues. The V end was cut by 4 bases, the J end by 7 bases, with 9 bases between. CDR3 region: CASSMGWNSPLHF. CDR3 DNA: TGCGCCAGCAGCATGGGGTGGAATTCACCCCTCCACTTT. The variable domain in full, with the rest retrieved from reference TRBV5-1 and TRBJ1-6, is KAGVTQTPRYLIKTRGQQVTLSCSPISGHRSVSWYQQTPGQGLQFLFEYFSETQRNKGNFPGRFSGRQFSNSRSEMNVSTLELGDSALYLCASSMGWNSPLHFGNGTRLTVT.

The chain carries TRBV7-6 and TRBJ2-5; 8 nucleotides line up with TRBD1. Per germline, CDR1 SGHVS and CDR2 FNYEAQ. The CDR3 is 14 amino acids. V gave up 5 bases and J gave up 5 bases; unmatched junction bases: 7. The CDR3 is CASSPPTGAETQYF. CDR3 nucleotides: TGTGCCAGCAGCCCCCCGACAGGGGCCGAGACCCAGTACTTC.

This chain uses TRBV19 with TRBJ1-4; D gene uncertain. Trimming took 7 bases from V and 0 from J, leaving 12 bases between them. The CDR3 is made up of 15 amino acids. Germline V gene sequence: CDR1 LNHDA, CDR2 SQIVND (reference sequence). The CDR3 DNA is TGTGCCAGTATCGAAGGGTCTGCAACTAATGAAAAACTGTTTTTT. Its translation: CASIEGSATNEKLFF. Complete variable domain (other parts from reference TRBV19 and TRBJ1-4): DGGITQSPKYLFRKEGQNVTLSCEQNLNHDAMYWYRQDPGQGLRLIYYSQIVNDFQKGDIAEGYSVSREKKESFPLTVTSAQKNPTAFYLCASIEGSATNEKLFFGSGTQLSVL.

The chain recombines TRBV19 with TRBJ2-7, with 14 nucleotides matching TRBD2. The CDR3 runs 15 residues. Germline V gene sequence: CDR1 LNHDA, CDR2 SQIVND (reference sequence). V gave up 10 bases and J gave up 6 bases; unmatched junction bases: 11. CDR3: CATSKGGLAGVEQYF. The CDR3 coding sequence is TGTGCCACCAGTAAGGGGGGACTAGCGGGAGTCGAGCAGTACTTC.

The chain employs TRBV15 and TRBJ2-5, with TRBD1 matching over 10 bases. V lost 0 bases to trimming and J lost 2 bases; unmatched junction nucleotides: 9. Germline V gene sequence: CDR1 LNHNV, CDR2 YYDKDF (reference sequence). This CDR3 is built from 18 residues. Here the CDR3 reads CATSRDLGGQGRQETQYF. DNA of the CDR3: TGTGCCACCAGCAGAGATCTAGGGGGACAGGGGCGGCAAGAGACCCAGTACTTC.

The DNA for the CDR3 is TGTGCCAGCAGGCAACGGGACATTCGAACTGGAAACACCATATATTTT. The encoded protein is CASRQRDIRTGNTIYF. The J gene is TRBJ1-3, the V gene TRBV28; tentatively, D is TRBD1 (6 bases). Per the germline V gene, CDR1 is MDHEN and CDR2 is SYDVKM. The V and J ends lost 6 bases and 2 bases respectively, with 17 bases between them. The CDR3 spans 16 residues.

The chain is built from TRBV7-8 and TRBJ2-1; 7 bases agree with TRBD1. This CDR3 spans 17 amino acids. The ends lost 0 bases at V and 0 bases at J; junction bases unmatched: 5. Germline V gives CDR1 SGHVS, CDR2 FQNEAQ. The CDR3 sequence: CASSLAGTVISYNEQFF. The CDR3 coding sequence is TGTGCCAGCAGCTTAGCGGGGACAGTCATCTCCTACAATGAGCAGTTCTTC. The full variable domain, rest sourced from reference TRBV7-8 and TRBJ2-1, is GAGVSQSPRYKVAKRGQDVALRCDPISGHVSLFWYQQALGQGPEFLTYFQNEAQLDKSGLPSDRFFAERPEGSVSTLKIQRTQQEDSAVYLCASSLAGTVISYNEQFFGPGTRLTVL.

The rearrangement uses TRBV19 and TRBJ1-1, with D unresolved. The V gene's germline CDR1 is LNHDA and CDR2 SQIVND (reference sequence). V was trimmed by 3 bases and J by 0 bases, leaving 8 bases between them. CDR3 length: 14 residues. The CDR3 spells CASSMLGMNTEAFF. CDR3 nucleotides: TGTGCCAGTAGTATGCTGGGGATGAACACTGAAGCTTTCTTT.

CDR3 sequence: CASSYLAGGENEQYF. The CDR3 DNA is TGTGCCAGCAGCTATCTAGCGGGAGGAGAAAACGAGCAGTACTTC. The genes are TRBV7-9 and TRBJ2-7; TRBD2 matches at 11 bases. The CDR3 runs to 15 residues. The junction had 7 bases not matched to a gene; V was cut back by 4 bases and J by 5 bases. From germline, CDR1 is SEHNR and CDR2 FQNEAQ (reference sequence).

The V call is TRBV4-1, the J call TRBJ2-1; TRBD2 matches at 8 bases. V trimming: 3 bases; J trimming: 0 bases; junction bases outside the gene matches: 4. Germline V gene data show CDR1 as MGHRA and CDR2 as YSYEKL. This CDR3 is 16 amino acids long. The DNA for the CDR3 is TGCGCCAGCAGCCAGGTGCGGGGGGCCTCCTACAATGAGCAGTTCTTC. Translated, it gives CASSQVRGASYNEQFF.

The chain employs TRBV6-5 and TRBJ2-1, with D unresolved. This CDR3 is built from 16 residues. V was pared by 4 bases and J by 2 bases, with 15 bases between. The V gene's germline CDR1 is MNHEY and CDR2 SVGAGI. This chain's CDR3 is CASSLTGSGPYNEQFF. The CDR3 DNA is TGTGCCAGCAGTTTAACGGGTAGTGGCCCCTACAATGAGCAGTTCTTC.

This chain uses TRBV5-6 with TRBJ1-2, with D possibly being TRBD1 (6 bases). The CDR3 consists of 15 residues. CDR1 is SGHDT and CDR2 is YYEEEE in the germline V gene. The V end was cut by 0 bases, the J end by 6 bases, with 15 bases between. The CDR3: CASSLARGYYDGYTF. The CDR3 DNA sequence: TGTGCCAGCAGCTTGGCCAGGGGTTACTACGATGGCTACACCTTC.

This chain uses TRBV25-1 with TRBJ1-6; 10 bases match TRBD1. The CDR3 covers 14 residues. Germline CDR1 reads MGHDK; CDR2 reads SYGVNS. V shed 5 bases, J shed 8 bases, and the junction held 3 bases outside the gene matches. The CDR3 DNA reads TGTGCCAGCAGTCCCGGGACAGGGGATTCACCCCTCCACTTT. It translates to CASSPGTGDSPLHF.

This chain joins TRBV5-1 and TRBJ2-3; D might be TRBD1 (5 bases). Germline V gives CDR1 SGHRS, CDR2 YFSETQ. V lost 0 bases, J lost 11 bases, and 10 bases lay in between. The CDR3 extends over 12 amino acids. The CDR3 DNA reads TGCGCCAGCAGCTTGGTGGGGCGTGGGCAGTATTTT. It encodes CASSLVGRGQYF.

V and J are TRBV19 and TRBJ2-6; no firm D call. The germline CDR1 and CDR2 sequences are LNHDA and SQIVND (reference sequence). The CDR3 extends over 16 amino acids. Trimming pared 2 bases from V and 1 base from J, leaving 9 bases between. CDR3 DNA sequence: TGTGCCAGTAGTATATCAATGGGTTCTGGGGCCAACGTCCTGACTTTC. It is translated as CASSISMGSGANVLTF.

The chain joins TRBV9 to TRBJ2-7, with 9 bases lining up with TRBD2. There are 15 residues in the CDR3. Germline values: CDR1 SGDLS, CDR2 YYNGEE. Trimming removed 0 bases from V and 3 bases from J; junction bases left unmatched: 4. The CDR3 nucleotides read TGTGCCAGCAGCGTAGCCCCTAGCGGGAACTACGAGCAGTACTTC. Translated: CASSVAPSGNYEQYF.

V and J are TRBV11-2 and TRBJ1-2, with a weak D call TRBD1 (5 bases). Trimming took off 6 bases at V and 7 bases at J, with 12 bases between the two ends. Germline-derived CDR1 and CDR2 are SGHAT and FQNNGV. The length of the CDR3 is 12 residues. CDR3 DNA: TGTGCCAGCAGTGATGTGGGGGGTGGCTACACCTTC. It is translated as CASSDVGGGYTF.

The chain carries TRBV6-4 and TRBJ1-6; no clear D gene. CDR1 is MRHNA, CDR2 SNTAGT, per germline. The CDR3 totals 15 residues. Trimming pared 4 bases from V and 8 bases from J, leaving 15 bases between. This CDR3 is CASSAPNGDDSPLHF. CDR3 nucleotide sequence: TGTGCCAGCAGTGCCCCCAATGGCGATGATTCACCCCTCCACTTT.

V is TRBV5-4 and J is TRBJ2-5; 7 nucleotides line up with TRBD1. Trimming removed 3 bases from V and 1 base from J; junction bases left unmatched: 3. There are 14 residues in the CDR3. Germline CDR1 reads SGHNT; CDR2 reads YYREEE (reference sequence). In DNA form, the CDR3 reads TGTGCCAGCAGCTCTAGACAGGGCCAAGAGACCCAGTACTTC. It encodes CASSSRQGQETQYF.